The clone carrying this T cell receptor beta chain showed up just once. This record belongs to a study of blood T cell repertoires in COVID-19. Overall study context: Samples came from the United States, Italy and Spain, spanning acute and convalescent COVID-19.

Trimming cost V 4 bases and J 5 bases; bases outside gene matches: 1. Germline assignment: CDR1 SGHAT and CDR2 FQDESV (reference sequence). The CDR3 is 14 amino acids. Per the study methods: How many nucleated cells were present was estimated from reference gene primer amplification. Measured with immunoSEQ multiplex PCR; TCRdb has only the in-frame clones, and not every one. V and J calls and clone size follow that table, whereas D and trimming were derived from the DNA. This table has around 280,000 clones, about nine tenths appearing once. The specimen sequenced was peripheral blood. The chain is built from TRBV11-1 and TRBJ2-1; 11 bases agree with TRBD1. The TCR originated in a woman in her 50s who had recovered from COVID-19. The CDR3: CASSWGQGDNEQFF. Written as DNA, the CDR3 is TGTGCCAGCAGCTGGGGACAGGGGGACAATGAGCAGTTCTTC.